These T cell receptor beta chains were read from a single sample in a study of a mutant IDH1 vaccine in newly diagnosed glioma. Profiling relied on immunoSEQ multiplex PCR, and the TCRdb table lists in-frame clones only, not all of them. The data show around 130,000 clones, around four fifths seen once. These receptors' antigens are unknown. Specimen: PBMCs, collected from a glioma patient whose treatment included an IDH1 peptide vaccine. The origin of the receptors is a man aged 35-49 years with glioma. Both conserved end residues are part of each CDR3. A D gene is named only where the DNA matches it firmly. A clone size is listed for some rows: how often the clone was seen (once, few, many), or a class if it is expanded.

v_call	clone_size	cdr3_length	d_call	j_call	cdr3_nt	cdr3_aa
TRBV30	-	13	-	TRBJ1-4	TGTGCCTGGAGGGGGTTTTCTAATGAAAAACTGTTTTTT	CAWRGFSNEKLFF
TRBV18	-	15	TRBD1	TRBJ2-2	TGTGCCAGCTCACCCCGACAGGGTTCCACCGGGGAGCTGTTTTTT	CASSPRQGSTGELFF
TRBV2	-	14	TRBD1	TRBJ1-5	TGTGCCAGCACCGACAGGGGCGGCAATCAGCCCCAGCATTTT	CASTDRGGNQPQHF
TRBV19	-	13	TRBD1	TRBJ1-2	TGTGCCAGTAGTTACGGACAGGGATATGGCTACACCTTC	CASSYGQGYGYTF
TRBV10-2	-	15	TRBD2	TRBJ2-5	TGCGCCAGCATAGCCAGCGGGGGGGCCTGGGAGACCCAGTACTTC	CASIASGGAWETQYF
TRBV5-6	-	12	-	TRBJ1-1	TGTGCCAGCAGCTTGACGGATTCTGAAGCTTTCTTT	CASSLTDSEAFF
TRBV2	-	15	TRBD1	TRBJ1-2	TGTGCCAGCAGTGATGTTGGGCAGGGGGTAGGTGGCTACACCTTC	CASSDVGQGVGGYTF
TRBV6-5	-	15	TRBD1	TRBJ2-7	TGTGCCAGCAGCCTCACAGGGGCGCGCCTGGAGGAGCAGTACTTC	CASSLTGARLEEQYF
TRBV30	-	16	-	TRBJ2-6	TGTGCCTGGAGTGTACTCGGCGTCTCTGGGGCCAACGTCCTGACTTTC	CAWSVLGVSGANVLTF
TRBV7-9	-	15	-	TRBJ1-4	TGTGCCAGCAGCTTAGGGGGTACAACTAATGAAAAACTGTTTTTT	CASSLGGTTNEKLFF
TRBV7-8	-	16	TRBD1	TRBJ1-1	TGTGCCAGCAGCCGCCGGACAGGGGGATTGAACACTGAAGCTTTCTTT	CASSRRTGGLNTEAFF
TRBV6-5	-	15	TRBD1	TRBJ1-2	TGTGCCAGCAGTCAACTGACAGGGGGAAACTATGGCTACACCTTC	CASSQLTGGNYGYTF
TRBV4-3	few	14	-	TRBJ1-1	TGCGCCAGCAGTAAGGGGGGGATGAACACTGAAGCTTTCTTT	CASSKGGMNTEAFF
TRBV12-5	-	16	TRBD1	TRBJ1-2	TGTGCTAGTGGTTTGCCTACTCCGGACAGGGGAGGCGGCTACACCTTC	CASGLPTPDRGGGYTF
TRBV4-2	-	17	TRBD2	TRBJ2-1	TGTGCCAGCAGCCAGCCGACTAGCGGGACTCTCTACAATGAGCAGTTCTTC	CASSQPTSGTLYNEQFF
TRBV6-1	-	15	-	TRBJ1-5	TGTGCCAGCAGTGAAAGTATTGGGCCCAATCAGCCCCAGCATTTT	CASSESIGPNQPQHF
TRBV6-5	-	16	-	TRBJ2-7	TGTGCCAGCAGTTACTCCGGACTTTTTAGTGAGTACGAGCAGTACTTC	CASSYSGLFSEYEQYF
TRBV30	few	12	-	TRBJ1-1	TGTGCCTGGGGGGAGATGGGCACTGAAGCTTTCTTT	CAWGEMGTEAFF
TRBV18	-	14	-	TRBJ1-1	TGTGCCAGCTCACCAGAACAGGGGAACACTGAAGCTTTCTTT	CASSPEQGNTEAFF
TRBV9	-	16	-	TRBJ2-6	TGTGCCAGCAGCGGAGGGACGAGCTCTGGGGCCAACGTCCTGACTTTC	CASSGGTSSGANVLTF
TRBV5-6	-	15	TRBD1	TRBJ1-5	TGTGCCAGCAGCCTGACAGGGGGGAGCAATCAGCCCCAGCATTTT	CASSLTGGSNQPQHF
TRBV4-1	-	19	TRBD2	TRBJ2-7	TGCGCCAGCAGCCAAGCGGACCTCACTAGCGGGGGGCCCTCCTACGAGCAGTACTTC	CASSQADLTSGGPSYEQYF
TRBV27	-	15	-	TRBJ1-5	TGTGCCAGCAAGAGAGCCGGGACGGTCAATCAGCCCCAGCATTTT	CASKRAGTVNQPQHF
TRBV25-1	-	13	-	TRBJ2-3	TGTGCCAGCAGTTTAGACGCCGCAGATACGCAGTATTTT	CASSLDAADTQYF
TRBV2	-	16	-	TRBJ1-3	TGTGCCAGCAGTGCTTCGGAGCCTAGCTCTGGAAACACCATATATTTT	CASSASEPSSGNTIYF
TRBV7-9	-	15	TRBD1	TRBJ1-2	TGTGCCAGCAGCTTTTTATCGCAGGGGGCCTCTGGCTACACCTTC	CASSFLSQGASGYTF
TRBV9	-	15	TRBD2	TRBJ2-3	TGTGCCAGCAGCCGTATAGCGGGGGGGACAGATACGCAGTATTTT	CASSRIAGGTDTQYF
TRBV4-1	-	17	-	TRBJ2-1	TGCGCCAGCAGCCAAGATCTGGTAAGGCTAGCCGTTAATGAGCAGTTCTTC	CASSQDLVRLAVNEQFF
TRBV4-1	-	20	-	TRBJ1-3	TGCGCCAGCAGCCCAACGGGGGGTGGTGTTTCGTATAACTCTGGAAACACCATATATTTT	CASSPTGGGVSYNSGNTIYF
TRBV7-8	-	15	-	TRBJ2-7	TGTGCCAGCAGCCCCCGGTGGGAGAGCTCCTACGAGCAGTACTTC	CASSPRWESSYEQYF
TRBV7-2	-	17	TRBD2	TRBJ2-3	TGTGCCAGCAGCGCCCCGGGACTAGCGGGAGTCCCAGATACGCAGTATTTT	CASSAPGLAGVPDTQYF
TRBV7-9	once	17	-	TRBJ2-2	TGTGCCAGCAGCTTAGCCATACAGGGATGGGACACCGGGGAGCTGTTTTTT	CASSLAIQGWDTGELFF
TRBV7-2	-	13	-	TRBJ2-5	TGTGCCAGCAGCTTAGGCCGCCAAGAGACCCAGTACTTC	CASSLGRQETQYF
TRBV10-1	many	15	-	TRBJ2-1	TGCGCCACCCCGGAGGGGGACTTCTCCTACAATGAGCAGTTCTTC	CATPEGDFSYNEQFF
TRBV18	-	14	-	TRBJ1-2	TGTGCCAGCTCACCGCTCTCGGACAGCTATGGCTACACCTTC	CASSPLSDSYGYTF
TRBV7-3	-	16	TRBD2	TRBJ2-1	TGTGCCAGCAGCTTACGTGCGGGAGGGACTTACAATGAGCAGTTCTTC	CASSLRAGGTYNEQFF
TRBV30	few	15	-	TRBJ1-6	TGTGCCTGGAACCTAGGGACGTTATATAATTCACCCCTCCACTTT	CAWNLGTLYNSPLHF